Below, 20 T cell receptor beta chains from the same sample are listed, as sequenced in a study of blood T cell repertoires in COVID-19. The table came from immunoSEQ multiplex PCR; TCRdb's copy has only in-frame clones and leaves some out. The table records 35,000 to 40,000 clones, roughly 86% of them present only once. Source material: peripheral blood. The receptors were gathered from a human donor in a cohort sampled during active COVID-19.

The chain couples TRBV5-1 to TRBJ1-2; D is undetermined. The CDR3 has 14 residues. The germline CDR1 and CDR2 sequences are SGHRS and YFSETQ. Trimming left V 1 base short and J 7 bases short, with 14 bases between. The DNA for the CDR3 is TGCGCCAGCAGCTTGTCTGAGGGTGCGGGTGGCTACACCTTC. Translating it yields CASSLSEGAGGYTF.

The V and J genes are TRBV19 and TRBJ1-3, with 8 nucleotides matching TRBD1. Germline trimming cut 6 bases from V and 3 bases from J; bases unmatched to any gene: 4. The CDR3 totals 14 residues. Germline V CDR1 and CDR2: LNHDA, SQIVND (reference sequence). This CDR3 reads CASSKDRVGNTIYF. For the CDR3, the DNA is TGTGCCAGTAGCAAGGACAGGGTTGGAAACACCATATATTTT.

This chain joins TRBV4-1 and TRBJ2-5, with 15 bases lining up with TRBD2. From germline, CDR1 is MGHRA and CDR2 YSYEKL. CDR3 size: 16 residues. V was pared by 5 bases and J by 5 bases, with 6 bases of the junction left unmatched. The CDR3 spells CASSKGLAGGSETQYF. The CDR3 coding sequence is TGCGCCAGCAGCAAGGGACTAGCGGGGGGCAGTGAGACCCAGTACTTC.

A remark on this clone: The identical CDR3 is also encoded by other nucleotide sequences in the sample. The genes are TRBV11-2 and TRBJ2-2; 14 positions match TRBD2. J was trimmed by 5 bases and V by 5 bases; bases with no gene match: 10. The V gene's germline CDR1 is SGHAT and CDR2 FQNNGV. This CDR3 is built from 18 residues. The CDR3 sequence: CASSPRLAGGPGTGELFF. Here the CDR3 DNA reads TGTGCCAGCAGCCCTAGACTAGCGGGAGGGCCGGGGACCGGGGAGCTGTTTTTT.

The chain carries TRBV4-1 and TRBJ2-5, with 10 bases that match TRBD1. V lost 5 bases, J lost 5 bases, and 8 bases stayed unmatched. The CDR3 spans 15 residues. The germline V gene has CDR1 MGHRA and CDR2 YSYEKL. The CDR3 is CASSIGTGVSETQYF. DNA of the CDR3: TGCGCCAGCAGCATCGGGACAGGGGTTTCGGAGACCCAGTACTTC.

V and J are TRBV7-2 and TRBJ1-3; 7 nucleotides line up with TRBD1. This CDR3 contains 15 residues. V shed 6 bases, J shed 0 bases, and the junction held 5 bases outside the gene matches. Per the germline V gene, CDR1 is SGHTA and CDR2 is FQGNSA. In DNA form, the CDR3 reads TGTGCCAGCAGTTCCGGGACAGTCTCTGGAAACACCATATATTTT. Translation: CASSSGTVSGNTIYF.

This chain links TRBV27 with TRBJ2-5; 7 bases map to TRBD2. This CDR3 comprises 14 residues. Germline loops: CDR1 MNHEY, CDR2 SMNVEV (reference sequence). The V gene end was trimmed by 3 bases and the J gene end by 5 bases; junction bases not matched to a gene: 6. CDR3 DNA: TGTGCCAGCAGTTTTGGGGGGGTTAGGGAGACCCAGTACTTC. Its translation: CASSFGGVRETQYF.

This chain joins TRBV28 and TRBJ2-3; D is unresolved. This CDR3 spans 15 amino acids. In germline, CDR1 is MDHEN, CDR2 SYDVKM. V was shortened by 7 bases and J by 0 bases, with 14 bases between the two germline ends. The CDR3 DNA is TGTGCCAGCATTACCACGGGTCTTAGCACAGATACGCAGTATTTT. Its translation: CASITTGLSTDTQYF.

The rearrangement uses TRBV5-8 and TRBJ1-2; possibly TRBD1 for D (5 bases). This CDR3 comprises 13 residues. Germline V gene sequence: CDR1 SGHTS, CDR2 YDEGEE. Trimming pared 4 bases from V and 2 bases from J, leaving 9 bases between. DNA for the CDR3: TGTGCCAGCAGCCGGGGACTGAACTATGGCTACACCTTC. As protein: CASSRGLNYGYTF.

The rearrangement joins TRBV5-1 to TRBJ2-5, with D tentatively TRBD2 (5 bases). Trimming stripped 0 bases from V and 0 bases from J, with 9 bases between. The CDR3 length is 15 residues. Germline CDR1 is SGHRS and CDR2 is YFSETQ. CDR3 bases: TGCGCCAGCAGCTTGGACGCGGGCAACCAAGAGACCCAGTACTTC. It specifies CASSLDAGNQETQYF.

The chain is built from TRBV28 and TRBJ1-2; D is unclear. There are 13 residues in the CDR3. V dropped 3 bases and J dropped 4 bases, with 9 bases sitting between them. CDR1 is MDHEN, CDR2 SYDVKM, per germline. The CDR3 loop reads CASSFGSSYGYTF. The CDR3 region has the DNA TGTGCCAGCAGTTTTGGGTCTAGCTATGGCTACACCTTC.

J is TRBJ2-7 and V is TRBV4-1; D possibly corresponds to TRBD1 (6 bases). CDR1 MGHRA and CDR2 YSYEKL come from the germline V gene. CDR3 length: 14 residues. Trimming removed 4 bases at V and 6 bases at J, with 16 bases between. CDR3 coding DNA: TGCGCCAGCAGCCCTAAAGGCACAGGGATCGAGCAGTACTTC. It is translated as CASSPKGTGIEQYF.

The chain uses TRBV27 and TRBJ2-1; 14 bases fit TRBD2. The trim removed 4 bases at V and 6 bases at J, leaving 5 bases unmatched. This CDR3 is built from 16 residues. Looked up from germline, CDR1 is MNHEY and CDR2 is SMNVEV (reference sequence). The CDR3 coding sequence is TGTGCCAGCAGTTGGAGACTAGCGGGAGGGGGCAATGAGCAGTTCTTC. Translating it yields CASSWRLAGGGNEQFF.

The CDR3 DNA reads TGTGCCAGCAGTCAGGGGCCCTACACCGGGGAGCTGTTTTTT. This gives the protein CASSQGPYTGELFF. The V and J genes are TRBV2 and TRBJ2-2, with D tentatively TRBD1 (6 bases). This CDR3 region has 14 residues. V gave up 5 bases and J gave up 3 bases, with 10 bases separating them. CDR1 and CDR2 (germline): SNHLY, FYNNEI.

This clone was found once. The chain links TRBV29-1 to TRBJ2-3; TRBD2 might be the D (5 bases). The germline CDR1 and CDR2 sequences are SQVTM and ANQGSEA. The CDR3 contains 13 residues. The CDR3 region has the DNA TGCAGGTCCCCAGCGGACAGCACAGATACGCAGTATTTT. This sequence encodes CRSPADSTDTQYF.

The J gene is TRBJ1-1, the V gene TRBV5-1; 9 bases align to TRBD1. The length of the CDR3 is 14 residues. V lost 4 bases and J lost 2; bases outside the gene matches: 3. CDR1 SGHRS and CDR2 YFSETQ come from the germline V gene. The CDR3 sequence: CASSPGQGNTEAFF. CDR3 nucleotide sequence: TGCGCCAGCAGCCCGGGACAGGGAAACACTGAAGCTTTCTTT. Complete variable domain (other parts from reference TRBV5-1 and TRBJ1-1): KAGVTQTPRYLIKTRGQQVTLSCSPISGHRSVSWYQQTPGQGLQFLFEYFSETQRNKGNFPGRFSGRQFSNSRSEMNVSTLELGDSALYLCASSPGQGNTEAFFGQGTRLTVV.

The J gene is TRBJ2-3, the V gene TRBV5-1; 7 bases are a match to TRBD2. The germline V gene encodes CDR1 SGHRS and CDR2 YFSETQ. The CDR3 loop spans 15 amino acids. Unmatched junction bases numbered 8, after V lost 4 bases and J lost 3 bases. The CDR3 loop reads CASSLLAGRTDTQYF. In DNA, the CDR3 is TGCGCCAGCAGCCTTTTAGCGGGTAGGACAGATACGCAGTATTTT.

This clone was counted a single time. The chain recombines TRBV3-1 (or the pseudogene TRBV3-2) with TRBJ2-7; D gene uncertain. V shed 4 bases and J shed 5 bases, with 9 bases lying between them. CDR1 and CDR2 (germline): LGHDT, YNNKEL (reference sequence). The CDR3 covers 12 residues. CDR3 loop: CASSRAKNEQYF. The CDR3 nucleotides are TGTGCCAGCAGCCGAGCCAAAAACGAGCAGTACTTC.

The genes are TRBV6-4 and TRBJ1-1; 7 bases map to TRBD1. CDR1 is MRHNA and CDR2 is SNTAGT in the germline V gene. The CDR3 runs to 13 residues. The V gene end was trimmed by 0 bases and the J gene end by 10 bases; junction bases not matched to a gene: 5. The CDR3 reads CASSDSRTGSAFF. CDR3 in DNA: TGTGCCAGCAGTGACTCGCGGACAGGATCAGCTTTCTTT.

This chain joins TRBV2 and TRBJ2-4, with 11 bases aligning to TRBD2. Trimming took 6 bases from V and 5 from J; bases not matched to a gene: 6. The V gene's germline CDR1 is SNHLY and CDR2 FYNNEI. The CDR3 is made up of 15 amino acids. CDR3 sequence: CASRRLTSGENIQYF. The DNA for the CDR3 is TGTGCCAGCAGACGGTTGACTAGCGGGGAAAACATTCAGTACTTC. The complete variable domain, with remaining parts taken from reference TRBV2 and TRBJ2-4, reads EPEVTQTPSHQVTQMGQEVILRCVPISNHLYFYWYRQILGQKVEFLVSFYNNEISEKSEIFDDQFSVERPDGSNFTLKIRSTKLEDSAMYFCASRRLTSGENIQYFGAGTRLSVL.